The TCR beta chain described here comes from a study of blood T cell repertoires in COVID-19. Across the whole study: Whether acute or convalescent, the COVID-19 samples came from the United States, Italy and Spain. The analysed material was cDNA or gDNA that came from T cells, B-cell-depleted T cells, or PBMCs.

Germline loops: CDR1 MGHRA, CDR2 YSYEKL. CDR3 length equals 14 residues. The V and J ends lost 4 bases and 8 bases, in that order; junction bases with no gene match: 10. Authors' processing steps: Using reference gene primer amplification, nucleated cell counts were estimated. TCRdb's table, derived via immunoSEQ multiplex PCR, lists solely in-frame clones and lacks some. The V and J calls and the clone size are those of that table, but D and trimming were determined from the DNA. The table has a few hundred thousand clones, around 87% seen once. Source material: peripheral blood. The chain combines TRBV4-1 with TRBJ1-2; 7 bases are shared with TRBD1. This TCR was sampled from a woman aged 45-65 years who had recovered from COVID-19. The CDR3 spells CASSRTTGTEGYTF. CDR3 DNA: TGCGCCAGCAGCCGAACGACAGGGACGGAGGGCTACACCTTC.